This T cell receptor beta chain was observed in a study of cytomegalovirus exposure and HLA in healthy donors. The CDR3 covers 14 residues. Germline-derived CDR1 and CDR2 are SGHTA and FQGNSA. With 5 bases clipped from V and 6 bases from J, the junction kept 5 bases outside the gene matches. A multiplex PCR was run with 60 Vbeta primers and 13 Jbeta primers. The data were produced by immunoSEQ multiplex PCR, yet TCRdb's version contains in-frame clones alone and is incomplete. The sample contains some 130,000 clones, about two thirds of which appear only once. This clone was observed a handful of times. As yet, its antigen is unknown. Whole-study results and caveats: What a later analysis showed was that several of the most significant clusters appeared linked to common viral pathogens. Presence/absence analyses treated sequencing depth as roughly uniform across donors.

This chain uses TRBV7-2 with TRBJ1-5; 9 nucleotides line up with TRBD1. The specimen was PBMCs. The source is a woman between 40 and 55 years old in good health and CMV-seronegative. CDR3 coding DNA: TGTGCCAGCAGCCGGGACAGGGCGGCTCAGCCCCAGCATTTT. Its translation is CASSRDRAAQPQHF.